The next 15 T cell receptor beta chains were all read from a single sample in a study of T cell repertoires in cytomegalovirus infection. One entry per CDR3 protein results from TCRdb running MiXCR on the reads. The sample has nearly 700,000 distinct CDR3 sequences; roughly 36% are singletons. Antigens of these TCRs are unknown. The specimen was cultured PBMCs, collected from culture after CMV antigen stimulation. Receptors were obtained from a human donor in good health (CMV status not recorded). Some clones in this sample may be carry-over from other donors' samples.

The genes are TRBV6-2 or TRBV6-3 and TRBJ2-1; maybe TRBD2 (5 bases). CDR3 length: 15 residues. Deletions cut 7 bases from V and 7 bases from J, with 20 bases between. Germline values: CDR1 MNHEY, CDR2 SVGEGT. The CDR3 coding sequence is TGTGCCAGCACGGGTAGCGTAACGGGTGTGAATGAGCAGTTCTTC. Protein: CASTGSVTGVNEQFF.

This sequence joins TRBV7-2 and TRBJ2-7, with 7 bases fitting TRBD2. Trimming took 3 bases from V and 7 from J; bases not matched to a gene: 12. Germline V gene sequence: CDR1 SGHTA, CDR2 FQGNSA. This CDR3 contains 15 residues. The CDR3, as DNA: TGTGCCAGCAGCTTCATTGCAGCGGGATCGGGGGAGCAGTACTTC. Residues: CASSFIAAGSGEQYF.

The rearrangement links TRBV4-1 to TRBJ2-3; D not resolved. Germline-derived CDR1 and CDR2 are MGHRA and YSYEKL. CDR3 size: 15 residues. The V end was cut by 4 bases, the J end by 5 bases, with 16 bases between. The CDR3 sequence is CASSPRRLGKDTQYF. The CDR3 nucleotides read TGCGCCAGCAGCCCGAGAAGGCTGGGGAAAGATACGCAGTATTTT.

This clonotype was counted only a few times. This sequence joins TRBV28 and TRBJ2-3; 9 bases match TRBD2. The germline gives CDR1 MDHEN, CDR2 SYDVKM. This CDR3 has 16 amino acids. V was clipped by 7 bases and J by 3 bases; unmatched bases: 11. The CDR3 bases are TGTGCCAGCACCGCACCCATAGCGGGAGATACAGATACGCAGTATTTT. Translating gives CASTAPIAGDTDTQYF.

The CDR3: CASSQIDRFNEQFF. The CDR3 nucleotides read TGTGCCAGCAGCCAAATCGACAGGTTCAATGAGCAGTTCTTC. The chain carries TRBV3-1 and TRBJ2-1; tentative D call: TRBD1 (6 bases). Trimming cost V 2 bases and J 6 bases, with 11 bases left between them. This CDR3 is built from 14 residues. Germline CDR1 LGHDT, CDR2 YNNKEL (reference sequence).

This clonotype was seen a handful of times. The chain links TRBV6-5 to TRBJ1-6, with D perhaps matching TRBD1 (6 bases). The CDR3 length is 14 residues. V lost 6 bases and J 4 bases, leaving 10 bases between the germline ends. Germline V CDR1 and CDR2: MNHEY, SVGAGI. CDR3: CASRRGVYNSPLHF. For the CDR3, the DNA is TGTGCCAGCAGAAGGGGGGTTTATAATTCACCCCTCCACTTT.

The chain joins TRBV7-2 to TRBJ1-3, with a tentative D call TRBD1 (6 bases). CDR3 length: 14 residues. Germline V gene data show CDR1 as SGHTA and CDR2 as FQGNSA. The V gene lost 7 bases and the J gene lost 4 bases, with 14 bases spanning the gap. CDR3 DNA sequence: TGTGCCAGCACCCCCGGCAGGGGCGGAAACACCATATATTTT. It specifies CASTPGRGGNTIYF.

This clonotype was detected only a few times. The V gene is TRBV27, the J gene TRBJ2-1; 8 bases fit TRBD1. The CDR3 extends over 18 amino acids. V shed 3 bases and J 1 base; nucleotides not matched to a gene: 11. Germline CDR1 and CDR2: MNHEY and SMNVEV (reference sequence). The DNA of the CDR3 is TGTGCCAGCAGTTTTGGGACAGGCCCCCTCGCATCCTACAATGAGCAGTTCTTC. It translates to CASSFGTGPLASYNEQFF.

Here the CDR3 DNA reads TGTGCCAGCAGCTTGGTTACGGACTATAATTCACCCCTCCACTTT. It codes for CASSLVTDYNSPLHF. The gene calls are TRBV5-4 and TRBJ1-6; the D is unclear. CDR1 and CDR2 from the germline V gene are SGHNT and YYREEE (reference sequence). The CDR3 has 15 residues. The germline V and J ends were trimmed by 0 bases and 3 bases, with 7 bases remaining between them.

This chain uses TRBV6-8 with TRBJ1-1; possibly TRBD1 for D (5 bases). Per the germline V gene, CDR1 is MNHGY and CDR2 is SAAAGT. The CDR3 consists of 13 residues. The ends were cut back, 6 bases at V and 5 bases at J, with 13 bases in the middle. The CDR3 loop is CASSNGGGTEAFF. CDR3 bases: TGTGCCAGCAGCAACGGGGGGGGAACTGAAGCTTTCTTT.

Ten or more counts support this clonotype. The chain combines TRBV7-9 with TRBJ1-4; D gene unclear. The germline V and J ends were trimmed by 2 bases and 8 bases, with 3 bases remaining between them. Germline lookup yields CDR1 SEHNR and CDR2 FQNEAQ (reference sequence). The CDR3 loop spans 11 amino acids. CDR3 sequence reads: CASSLSEKLFF. In DNA, the CDR3 is TGTGCCAGCAGCTTATCAGAAAAACTGTTTTTT.

This clonotype was counted between two and nine times. This chain connects TRBV19 to TRBJ1-3; D ambiguous. Germline V gene sequence: CDR1 LNHDA, CDR2 SQIVND (reference sequence). V dropped 6 bases and J dropped 0 bases, with 15 bases sitting between them. The CDR3 totals 16 residues. In DNA form, the CDR3 reads TGTGCCAGTAGCCGGCAGCCACGGACCTCTGGAAACACCATATATTTT. Translating gives CASSRQPRTSGNTIYF.

V gene TRBV20-1 combines with J gene TRBJ1-1; the D is unclear. The CDR3 runs to 13 residues. The germline gives CDR1 DFQATT, CDR2 SNEGSKA (reference sequence). V was shortened by 1 base and J by 0 bases, with 6 bases between the two germline ends. The chain's CDR3 is CSARGPVNTEAFF. The CDR3 nucleotides read TGCAGTGCTAGAGGGCCAGTGAACACTGAAGCTTTCTTT.

This clonotype has a handful of counts. The chain combines TRBV5-1 with TRBJ2-5; 10 bases are a match to TRBD2. This CDR3 contains 15 residues. Trimming removed 4 bases from V and 1 base from J; junction bases left unmatched: 4. Germline values: CDR1 SGHRS, CDR2 YFSETQ. In DNA, the CDR3 is TGCGCCAGCAGCGCGGGACTAGCGACCCAAGAGACCCAGTACTTC. Protein product: CASSAGLATQETQYF.

CDR3 amino acids: CSARELGTGYQPQHF. CDR3 coding DNA: TGCAGTGCTAGAGAATTAGGGACAGGGTATCAGCCCCAGCATTTT. This chain joins TRBV20-1 and TRBJ1-5; 9 bases agree with TRBD1. Germline-derived CDR1 and CDR2 are DFQATT and SNEGSKA (reference sequence). Losses at the gene ends were 0 bases for V and 5 bases for J; bases not matched to a gene: 5. This CDR3 has 15 residues.